This T cell receptor beta chain came from a study of control samples from healthy donors and cancer patients. The data were produced by immunoSEQ multiplex PCR, yet TCRdb's version contains in-frame clones alone and is incomplete. The sample lists approximately 90,000 clones, 84% seen once, with over 30% in the top ten. The sequencing input was PBMCs. The origin of this receptor is a man between 65 and 85 years old with lung cancer.

DNA for the CDR3: TGCGCCAGCAGTAGGTATTCGACGGAGACCCAGTACTTC. Translating it yields CASSRYSTETQYF. The V call is TRBV10-1, the J call TRBJ2-5; D remains unclear. This CDR3 is 13 amino acids long. Germline CDR1 reads WNHNN; CDR2 reads SYGVQD (reference sequence). V lost 5 bases, J lost 5 bases, and 12 bases lay in between.